The present TCR beta chain was sequenced within a study of blood T cell repertoires in COVID-19 (dated by TCRdb to about 2020). Notes on the research overall: The collaborator samples originated in the United States, Italy and Spain and spanned the acute and convalescent phases of COVID-19. A freely available public database, intended as a resource for researchers studying the immune response to SARS-CoV-2, is where the repertoires were released. HLA class I and class II types, where available, came from metadata supplied by the sample provider rather than from assay-based typing. The samples were drawn from two sources: the first 160 participants of the ongoing ImmuneRACE study, and fewer than 1,500 subjects contributed by 6 global collaborators. The sample metadata nearly always contained a de-identified subject ID, COVID-19 status, age in years and sex. The prospective study material was composed of cDNA or gDNA derived from T cells, B-cell-depleted T cells, or PBMCs. Deeply sampled blood TCRbeta repertoires from subjects exposed to, actively infected with, or recovered from COVID-19 were included in the dataset.

Overall results and qualifications from the work: Clinical and demographic metadata were provided uncurated, with the amount varying by source and participant.

Worth noting for this clone: Its antigen is unknown. Base quality data are lacking; no much larger clone is found one base away.

The collaborating institutions used their own protocols to collect whole blood in K2EDTA tubes. For TCRbeta analysis, collaborator samples were shipped as frozen whole blood, as isolated PBMCs, or as DNA extracted from either sample type. The immunoSEQ Assay, a bias-controlled multiplex PCR, was used to amplify TCRbeta CDR3 regions from genomic DNA. The authors' pipeline ran thus. The number of nucleated cells in each sample was estimated by amplification of reference gene primers within the assay. Sequence reads were collapsed and filtered to measure the absolute abundance of every unique TCRbeta CDR3 rearrangement. For each sample, productive Simpson clonality was calculated as the square root of Simpson's diversity index across productive rearrangements. TCRdb carries this immuneACCESS record with in-frame sequences only. Its versions omit some clonotypes, under half of them owing to an unresolved V gene in the studies checked, with the rest unexplained. V and J calls and clone size are copied from that table; D and trimming were computed from the DNA. This sample holds about 220,000 clones; 80% to 85% were observed only once. Roughly 2.3% of the sample rests with the top ten.

Per the germline V gene, MDHEN is the CDR1 and SYDVKM is the CDR2. The cysteine opens and the phenylalanine closes a CDR3 of 14 amino acids. CDR3 DNA is the only sequence kept; it has 42 bases, read in frame from the first base. The junction carries 15 bases between V and J, which are trimmed by 6 bases and 9 bases respectively. The chain uses TRBV28 and TRBJ1-6, with TRBD1 as a weak D call on 5 bases. The source is a woman aged 55-69 years with acute or convalescent COVID-19. The sequenced material came from peripheral blood. The CDR3 region: CASSFGGIGSPLHF. The nucleotides are TGTGCCAGCAGCTTCGGGGGGATCGGTTCACCCCTCCACTTT.